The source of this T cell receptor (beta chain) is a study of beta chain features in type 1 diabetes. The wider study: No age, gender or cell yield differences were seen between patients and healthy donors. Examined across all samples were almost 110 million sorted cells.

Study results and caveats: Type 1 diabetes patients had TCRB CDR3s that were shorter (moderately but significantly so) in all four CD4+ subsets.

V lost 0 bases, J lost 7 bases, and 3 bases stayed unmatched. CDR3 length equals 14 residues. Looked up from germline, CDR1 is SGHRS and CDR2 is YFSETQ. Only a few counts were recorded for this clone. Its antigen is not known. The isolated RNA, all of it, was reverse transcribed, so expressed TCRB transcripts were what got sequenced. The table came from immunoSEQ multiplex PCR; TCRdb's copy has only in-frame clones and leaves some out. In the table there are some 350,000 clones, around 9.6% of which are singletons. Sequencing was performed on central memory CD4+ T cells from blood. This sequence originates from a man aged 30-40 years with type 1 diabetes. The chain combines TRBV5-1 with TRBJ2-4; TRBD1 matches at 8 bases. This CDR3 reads CASSLESGGNIQYF. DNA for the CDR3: TGCGCCAGCAGCTTGGAGTCAGGGGGCAACATTCAGTACTTC.